This TCR beta chain was recovered during a study of blood T cell repertoires in COVID-19. Study details: Sources were T cells, B-cell-depleted T cells, or PBMCs; the material itself was cDNA or gDNA.

Among Cohort 3 donors, those recovered had two negative PCRs, clearance, or symptom resolution. This CDR3 is 12 amino acids long. Here immunoSEQ multiplex PCR was the method, and the copy in TCRdb shows in-frame clones only, minus some. This sample has around 210,000 clones; approximately 88% occur once, and the top ten carry around 8.4%. Sequencing used PBMCs or T cells enriched from blood (not recorded which). This TCR was recovered from a woman under 30 who had recovered from COVID-19. The chain joins TRBV21-1 to TRBJ1-1; TRBD1 is the table's D call, not checked against the DNA. TRBV21-1 is described as a pseudogene. This CDR3 reads CASSPTGGEAFF. The CDR3 region has the DNA TGTGCCAGCAGCCCGACAGGGGGTGAAGCTTTCTTT.